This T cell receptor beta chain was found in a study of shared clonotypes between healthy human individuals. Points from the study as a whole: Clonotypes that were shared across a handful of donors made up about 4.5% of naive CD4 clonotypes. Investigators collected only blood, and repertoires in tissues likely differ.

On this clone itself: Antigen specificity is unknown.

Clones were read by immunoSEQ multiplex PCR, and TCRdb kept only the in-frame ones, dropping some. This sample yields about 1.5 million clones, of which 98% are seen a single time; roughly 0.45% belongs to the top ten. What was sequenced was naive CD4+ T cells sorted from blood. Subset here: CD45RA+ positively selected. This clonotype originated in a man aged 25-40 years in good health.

CDR3 residues: CASSALAGTYNEQFF. For the CDR3, the DNA is TGTGCCAGCAGCGCCCTAGCGGGTACCTACAATGAGCAGTTCTTC. J is TRBJ2-1 and V is TRBV7-3; TRBD2 agrees at 8 bases. CDR1 and CDR2 from the germline V gene are SGHTA and FQGTGA. The length of the CDR3 is 15 residues. V trimming: 5 bases; J trimming: 2 bases; junction bases outside the gene matches: 5.